This T cell receptor (beta chain) stems from a study of beta chain features in type 1 diabetes. Purity of each sorted population was above 95%. CDR3 length: 15 residues. The germline V gene encodes CDR1 SEHNR and CDR2 FQNEAQ (reference sequence). V lost 5 bases and J 2 bases, leaving 14 bases between the germline ends. The isolated RNA, all of it, was reverse transcribed, so expressed TCRB transcripts were what got sequenced. Stem cell-like memory T cell samples were sequenced, and they averaged roughly 1 million reads. The protocol was immunoSEQ multiplex PCR, while the TCRdb copy is restricted to in-frame clones and leaves out a portion. Among about 47,000 clones, approximately 40% were seen once, and the ten largest hold around 0.13%. As to this clone: The antigen remains unidentified.

Overall study results and limits: cDNA-based reads could over-represent cells with high TCR expression. Significant though moderate, a shortening of TCRB CDR3s appeared in all four CD4+ subsets of Type 1 diabetes patients. Relative to healthy donors, patients appeared to have naive, central memory and Treg TCRB repertoires that were more similar.

Sequenced input: stem cell memory CD4+ T cells from blood. The TCR comes from a man aged 30 to 39 with type 1 diabetes. The rearrangement joins TRBV7-9 to TRBJ2-3; perhaps TRBD2 as D (5 bases). DNA of the CDR3: TGTGCCAGCAGCCGAAGTGCGGGCCCCACAGATACGCAGTATTTT. Translation gives CASSRSAGPTDTQYF.